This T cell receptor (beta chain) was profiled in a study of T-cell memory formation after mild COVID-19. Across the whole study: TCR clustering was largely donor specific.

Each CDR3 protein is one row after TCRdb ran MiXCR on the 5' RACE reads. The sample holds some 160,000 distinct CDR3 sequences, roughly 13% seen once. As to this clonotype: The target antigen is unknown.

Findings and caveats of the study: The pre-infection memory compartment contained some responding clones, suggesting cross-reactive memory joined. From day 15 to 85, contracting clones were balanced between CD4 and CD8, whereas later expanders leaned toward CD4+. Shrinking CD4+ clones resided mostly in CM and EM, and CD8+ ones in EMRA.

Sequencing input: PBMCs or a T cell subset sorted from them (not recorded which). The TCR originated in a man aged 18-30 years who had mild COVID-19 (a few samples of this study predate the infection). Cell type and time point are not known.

CDR3 coding DNA: TGTGCCAGCAGCTTCAGGGGATTGGGTGAAAAACTGTTTTTT. Translating it yields CASSFRGLGEKLFF. This sequence joins TRBV7-9 and TRBJ1-4; D possibly corresponds to TRBD1 (6 bases). CDR1 and CDR2 (germline): SEHNR, FQNEAQ (reference sequence). The CDR3 has 14 residues. Trimming removed 3 bases from V and 7 bases from J, with 12 bases in between.